This is a list of T cell receptor beta chains from one sample in a study of OX40 agonist ivuxolimab in advanced cancers. Only in-frame clones appear in the TCRdb table, and some are missing; sequencing was by immunoSEQ multiplex PCR. The table records some 42,000 clones, 70% to 85% of them present only once. The sequenced sample was CD4+ or CD8+ T cells sorted from blood, obtained in a trial of the OX40 agonist ivuxolimab. The origin of the receptors is an adult with an advanced solid tumor such as melanoma, head and neck, liver or kidney cancer. CDR3s include the opening cysteine and the closing phenylalanine or tryptophan. The D gene is left open where the match is weak. Clone size is not always given. Where it is, it says once, few, many or a class for expanded clones.

>TRBV27|TRBJ2-7|-|-|13
TGTGCCAGCAGTACAAACAGGGTGGGCGAGCAGTACTTC
CASSTNRVGEQYF
>TRBV28|TRBJ1-1|-|-|14
TGTGCCAGCAGGGTACGCCTCTATAACACTGAAGCTTTCTTT
CASRVRLYNTEAFF
>TRBV11-2|TRBJ2-7|-|-|14
TGTGCCAGCAGCGCCGCCGGAAACCGAAACGAGCAGTACTTC
CASSAAGNRNEQYF
>TRBV28|TRBJ1-2|TRBD1|-|14
TGTGCCAGCTTACCTCCAGGGGGTAGCTATGGCTACACCTTC
CASLPPGGSYGYTF
>TRBV28|TRBJ2-3|TRBD2|-|15
TGTGCCAGCAGTGCCGAGGCGGGAGGGATAGATACGCAGTATTTT
CASSAEAGGIDTQYF
>TRBV7-9|TRBJ2-4|TRBD1|-|16
TGTGCCAGCAGCTTAGATGGTGGACAGGGCGTTAGCATTCAGTACTTC
CASSLDGGQGVSIQYF
>TRBV6-5|TRBJ2-1|-|-|14
TGTGCCAGCAGTTGGCAGGGCAACCACAATGAGCAGTTCTTC
CASSWQGNHNEQFF
>TRBV7-2|TRBJ2-3|TRBD2|-|18
TGTGCCAGCAGCTTAAGGCCGGCTAGCGGGACAAGCACAGATACGCAGTATTTT
CASSLRPASGTSTDTQYF
>TRBV19|TRBJ2-1|-|-|13
TGTGCCAGTAGTATATTAGTACTCGATGAGCAGTTCTTC
CASSILVLDEQFF
>TRBV11-2|TRBJ1-1|-|-|12
TGTGCCAGCAGAAAGGGGATGGCTGAAGCTTTCTTT
CASRKGMAEAFF
>TRBV5-1|TRBJ2-2|-|-|16
TGCGCCAGCAGCTTGTCCCGCAGGGGGAACACCGGGGAGCTGTTTTTT
CASSLSRRGNTGELFF
>TRBV7-6|TRBJ2-2|TRBD1|-|16
TGTGCCAGCAGCTTGGGACAGAGGCTTAACACCGGGGAGCTGTTTTTT
CASSLGQRLNTGELFF
>TRBV19|TRBJ2-7|-|-|14
TGTGCCACGAGGCATCAGGTAAAGGACTACGAGCAGTACTTC
CATRHQVKDYEQYF
>TRBV19|TRBJ2-5|-|-|17
TGTGCCAGTAGCCCTGAGGGGGGCATGGGCTTCAAAGAGACCCAGTACTTC
CASSPEGGMGFKETQYF
>TRBV19|TRBJ2-1|TRBD2|-|15
TGTGCCAGTACCAGGACTAGCGGGTTGTACAATGAGCAGTTCTTC
CASTRTSGLYNEQFF
>TRBV7-2|TRBJ2-7|TRBD2|-|13
TGTGCCATCCTCGGGGGGGGGCTCTACGAGCAGTACTTC
CAILGGGLYEQYF
>TRBV4-3|TRBJ1-2|TRBD1|-|16
TGCGCCAGCAGCCTACAACGAACCGGGACAGCCTATGGCTACACCTTC
CASSLQRTGTAYGYTF
>TRBV7-2|TRBJ2-1|-|-|13
TGTGCCAGCAGCTTAAACAGGGATAATGAGCAGTTCTTC
CASSLNRDNEQFF
>TRBV2|TRBJ1-3|-|-|15
TGTGCCAGCAGGACTGGACGGATCTCTGGAAACACCATATATTTT
CASRTGRISGNTIYF
>TRBV2|TRBJ2-7|-|-|13
TGTGCCAGCAGTGACAACTCGTGGTACGAGCAGTACTTC
CASSDNSWYEQYF
>TRBV18|TRBJ2-5|TRBD1|few|13
TGTGCCAGCAAACAGGGGAACGAAGAGACCCAGTACTTC
CASKQGNEETQYF
>TRBV2|TRBJ1-6|-|once|14
TGTGCCAGCAAACCGGACACGAATAATTCACCCCTCCACTTT
CASKPDTNNSPLHF
>TRBV9|TRBJ1-4|TRBD1|-|14
TGTGCCAGCAGCGTCAGGGGGCGAGATGAAAAACTGTTTTTT
CASSVRGRDEKLFF
>TRBV4-3|TRBJ2-5|-|once|14
TGCGCCAGCAGCCAAGGACTATCGCAAGAGACCCAGTACTTC
CASSQGLSQETQYF
>TRBV1|TRBJ2-1|-|-|12
TGCACCAGCAGCCAAGATGCGGAGGTTAAGTTCTTC
CTSSQDAEVKFF
>TRBV7-2|TRBJ2-7|TRBD2|-|13
TGTGCCAGCAGCTTTGGACTAGCCTACGAGCAGTACTTC
CASSFGLAYEQYF
>TRBV27|TRBJ2-1|-|-|14
TGTGCCAGCAGTTACGGGACGGACCGGGGTGAGCAGTTCTTC
CASSYGTDRGEQFF
>TRBV2|TRBJ2-1|-|-|15
TGTGCCAGCAGTGAAGCGCTTGGGGACTACAATGAGCAGTTCTTC
CASSEALGDYNEQFF
>TRBV5-1|TRBJ2-2|-|-|16
TGCGCCAGCAGCTTAGGAAGCAGGGAGAACACCGGGGAGCTGTTTTTT
CASSLGSRENTGELFF